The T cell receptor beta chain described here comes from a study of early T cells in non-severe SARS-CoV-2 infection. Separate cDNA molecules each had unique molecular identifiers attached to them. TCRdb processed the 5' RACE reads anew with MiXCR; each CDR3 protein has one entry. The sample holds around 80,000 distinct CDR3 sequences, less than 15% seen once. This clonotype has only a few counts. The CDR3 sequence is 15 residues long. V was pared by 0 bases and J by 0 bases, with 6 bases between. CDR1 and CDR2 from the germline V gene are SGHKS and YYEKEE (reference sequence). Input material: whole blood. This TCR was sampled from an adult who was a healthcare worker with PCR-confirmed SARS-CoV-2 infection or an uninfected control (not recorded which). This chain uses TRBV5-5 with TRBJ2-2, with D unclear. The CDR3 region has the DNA TGTGCCAGCAGCTTGGGAGCCACGAACACCGGGGAGCTGTTTTTT. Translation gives CASSLGATNTGELFF.